This TCR beta chain was recorded in a study of HIV-infected patients and healthy controls. In regard to this clonotype: Its antigen is not known.

Germline CDR1 reads MNHEY; CDR2 reads SVGAGI. The CDR3 runs to 15 residues. V was trimmed by 4 bases and J by 8 bases, leaving 20 bases between them. cDNA was made from approximately 500 ng RNA using alpha and beta constant primers. Using multiplexing indices, alpha and beta chain libraries were generated apart by chain-specific third strand synthesis. Each CDR3 protein is one row after TCRdb ran MiXCR on the 5' RACE reads. The sample yields about 10,000 distinct CDR3 sequences, about 8.2% seen once. Whole blood was used without fractionation, so all unsorted peripheral T cells were included. Study results and caveats: Healthy control repertoires had roughly threefold more distinct CDR3s than untreated HIV+ repertoires, and higher Shannon diversity.

Sample: blood. J is TRBJ1-2 and V is TRBV6-5, with D possibly TRBD1 on 6 matching bases. This sequence originates from an adult in good health. In DNA, the CDR3 is TGTGCCAGCAGTTTAGGACAGAACGCCCCATCGGGCTACACCTTC. Translation: CASSLGQNAPSGYTF.